This TCR beta chain was observed in a study of CD8 T cells in ankylosing spondylitis (TCRdb year 2017). With respect to the entire study: The study set out to find disease-linked TCR variants by profiling T cell receptor beta repertoires in ankylosing spondylitis patients and healthy donors. The full study cohort was made up of 25 ankylosing spondylitis patients and 108 healthy donors. Samples of peripheral blood were taken, and for ankylosing spondylitis patients, synovial fluid was collected as well. What the authors observed across the whole study: The disease-linked clones had a CD8+ phenotype and were found at relatively low frequencies in peripheral blood. Some motif variants had previously been reported in the synovial fluid and blood of reactive arthritis patients, which suggests shared mechanisms of disease initiation. The disease-linked clones were reported to be significantly enriched in matched synovial fluid samples from ankylosing spondylitis patients. Blood from ankylosing spondylitis patients appeared to be characterized by a TCR beta motif composed of eight or nine highly homologous amino acid variants.

The data were produced on an Illumina HiSeq 2500. Quantitative 5'-RACE with molecular barcodes was the method used to prepare the TCR beta libraries. In the original analysis: Disease-linked TCR variants were identified with a new computational method built on a probabilistic model of VDJ rearrangement. The raw public data were reprocessed by TCRdb itself: fastp quality trimming at Q25, MiXCR clonotype calling, in-frame beta chains only. Every entry covers one CDR3 protein and lists the most common genes and DNA from its rows. Clone size and V and J calls follow TCRdb, not the original study. This sample holds some 270,000 distinct CDR3 sequences; roughly a third were observed only once. The top ten clonotypes cover roughly 4.2% of the sample. Worth noting for this clonotype: This receptor's antigen is unknown. Base qualities are not recorded, but no much larger clone differs from it by a single base.

The CDR3 starts with the cysteine, ends with the phenylalanine, and has 12 residues. CDR3 DNA is the only sequence kept; it has 36 bases, read in frame from the first base. In the germline V gene, CDR1 corresponds to SGHTA and CDR2 to FQGNSA. V drops 3 bases and J drops 6 bases, leaving 9 bases in between. This clonotype was sampled from a male donor with ankylosing spondylitis or in good health (not recorded which). Sequencing was performed on blood, either unsorted or a sorted T cell fraction (not recorded which). The receptor chain draws on TRBV7-2 and TRBJ2-7; the D gene is not confidently resolved. The DNA is as follows: TGTGCCAGCAGCTTTTTAAGCGCCGAGCAGTACTTC. This codes for CASSFLSAEQYF.